A single sample gave rise to the 19 T cell receptor beta chains below, sequenced in a study of cytomegalovirus exposure and HLA in healthy donors. This PCR relied on a set of 60 Vbeta primers and 13 Jbeta primers. Measured with immunoSEQ multiplex PCR; TCRdb has only the in-frame clones, and not every one. The data contain fewer than 200,000 clones, roughly 68% of them singletons. Sequencing was done on a sample of PBMCs. Receptors originate from a woman in her twenties or thirties in good health and CMV-seronegative.

This clone was seen once. V is TRBV4-1 and J is TRBJ1-4, with 8 nucleotides matching TRBD1. Trimming took 0 bases from V and 1 from J; bases not matched to a gene: 4. This CDR3 has 17 amino acids. From germline, CDR1 is MGHRA and CDR2 YSYEKL. CDR3 DNA: TGCGCCAGCAGCCAAGATGGACAGGGAAGAACTAATGAAAAACTGTTTTTT. Translating gives CASSQDGQGRTNEKLFF.

The chain combines TRBV4-1 with TRBJ2-4, with D tentatively TRBD2 (5 bases). The germline gives CDR1 MGHRA, CDR2 YSYEKL. Trimming stripped 3 bases from V and 0 bases from J, with 9 bases between. The CDR3 spans 15 residues. Written as DNA, the CDR3 is TGCGCCAGCAGCCAGCCCGGACTAGCCAAAAACATTCAGTACTTC. This codes for CASSQPGLAKNIQYF.

The sample holds a few counts of this clone. V gene TRBV6-4 combines with J gene TRBJ1-1; possible D gene TRBD1, 6 bases. V was cut by 2 bases and J by 1 base, with 14 bases left in between. Germline values: CDR1 MRHNA, CDR2 SNTAGT. The CDR3 loop spans 16 amino acids. The CDR3 protein is CASSDIHGQTNTEAFF. The CDR3 region has the DNA TGTGCCAGCAGTGACATTCACGGACAGACGAACACTGAAGCTTTCTTT.

This clone was picked up a small number of times. This rearrangement joins TRBV6-5 to TRBJ2-4; D perhaps matches TRBD1 (5 bases). This CDR3 comprises 15 residues. Trimming left V 6 bases short and J 0 bases short, with 12 bases between. The germline V gene has CDR1 MNHEY and CDR2 SVGAGI. CDR3 residues: CASSHDSRAKNIQYF. CDR3 DNA sequence: TGTGCCAGCAGCCACGACAGCAGAGCCAAAAACATTCAGTACTTC.

The chain employs TRBV19 and TRBJ2-4; D may be TRBD1 (6 bases). Germline CDR1 is LNHDA and CDR2 is SQIVND (reference sequence). V was clipped by 6 bases and J by 0 bases, with 27 bases between them. This CDR3 is built from 20 residues. DNA for the CDR3: TGTGCCAGTAGCCCTCGGGGTGATACAGGGACCTTACTAGCCAAAAACATTCAGTACTTC. This codes for CASSPRGDTGTLLAKNIQYF.

The chain carries TRBV5-4 and TRBJ2-7; D may be TRBD2 (6 bases). This CDR3 comprises 15 residues. V was shortened by 0 bases and J by 3 bases, with 13 bases between the two germline ends. Germline V gene data show CDR1 as SGHNT and CDR2 as YYREEE (reference sequence). The CDR3 sequence is CASSLGASVFYEQYF. DNA of the CDR3: TGTGCCAGCAGCTTGGGGGCTAGCGTGTTCTACGAGCAGTACTTC.

This sequence joins TRBV7-7 and TRBJ2-2; 8 bases map to TRBD1. V trimming: 3 bases; J trimming: 4 bases; junction bases outside the gene matches: 4. The CDR3 runs to 15 residues. From germline, CDR1 is SSHAT and CDR2 FNYEAQ (reference sequence). In DNA form, the CDR3 reads TGTGCCAGCAGCTTCGGGACAGGACCCACCGGGGAGCTGTTTTTT. This codes for CASSFGTGPTGELFF.

The chain combines TRBV7-9 with TRBJ2-5, with a possible D match to TRBD2 (7 bases). V was shortened by 1 base and J by 2 bases, with 17 bases between the two germline ends. There are 17 residues in the CDR3. The germline V gene encodes CDR1 SEHNR and CDR2 FQNEAQ (reference sequence). The CDR3 loop is CASSLGGGGTKQETQYF. CDR3 DNA: TGTGCCAGCAGCTTAGGGGGGGGCGGGACCAAACAAGAGACCCAGTACTTC.

The rearrangement links TRBV27 to TRBJ2-7; D is unresolved. This CDR3 is 13 amino acids long. Germline V gene data show CDR1 as MNHEY and CDR2 as SMNVEV (reference sequence). V was shortened by 3 bases and J by 4 bases, with 10 bases between the two germline ends. Here the CDR3 DNA reads TGTGCCAGCAGTTTCAAAAACTCGTACGAGCAGTACTTC. This codes for CASSFKNSYEQYF.

The chain has TRBV28 and TRBJ1-5; D is unresolved. CDR3 size: 11 residues. Germline V gives CDR1 MDHEN, CDR2 SYDVKM. With 3 bases removed from V and 7 bases from J, the gap between germline ends came to 4 bases. For the CDR3, the DNA is TGTGCCAGCAGTTTGGGCCAGCCCCAGCATTTT. The encoded protein is CASSLGQPQHF.

V usage is TRBV30 and J usage is TRBJ2-5; 12 bases align to TRBD2. CDR1 and CDR2 (germline): GTSNPN, SVGIG (reference sequence). The CDR3 has 17 amino acids. Germline trimming cut 1 base from V and 1 base from J; bases unmatched to any gene: 7. The CDR3 DNA is TGTGCCTGGAGTGCCCGGACTAGCGGGGCAACCCAAGAGACCCAGTACTTC. This encodes CAWSARTSGATQETQYF.

V gene TRBV10-1 combines with J gene TRBJ2-7; D might be TRBD1 (6 bases). This CDR3 comprises 16 residues. Trimming shortened V by 0 bases and J by 3 bases, and 15 bases separated the two germline ends. CDR1 and CDR2 (germline): WNHNN, SYGVQD (reference sequence). Written as DNA, the CDR3 is TGCGCCAGCAGTGAGTCGAGCTTGGGCAGGGGCTACGAGCAGTACTTC. This gives the protein CASSESSLGRGYEQYF.

The rearrangement uses TRBV5-3 and TRBJ1-1; TRBD1 matches at 12 bases. TRBV5-3 is an ORF; its function is uncertain. This CDR3 is 16 amino acids long. V gave up 4 bases and J gave up 5 bases; unmatched junction bases: 9. As DNA, the CDR3 is TGTGCCAGAAGCCAACACCGGGACAGGGGGCGAACTGAAGCTTTCTTT. This sequence encodes CARSQHRDRGRTEAFF.

J is TRBJ1-4 and V is TRBV2; D ambiguous. Between the trimmed V and J ends, which lost 7 bases and 7 bases, there was a span of 4 bases. Germline values: CDR1 SNHLY, CDR2 FYNNEI. The CDR3 has 10 residues. For the CDR3, the DNA is TGTGCCAGCACAGGTGAAAAACTGTTTTTT. It codes for CASTGEKLFF.

The chain combines TRBV7-9 with TRBJ2-5; the match to TRBD2 covers 7 bases. CDR1 is SEHNR, CDR2 FQNEAQ, per germline (reference sequence). The CDR3 totals 15 residues. The junction had 7 bases not matched to a gene; V was cut back by 3 bases and J by 3 bases. The CDR3 here is CASSLDLGGEETQYF. The CDR3 DNA is TGTGCCAGCAGCTTGGACTTGGGGGGGGAAGAGACCCAGTACTTC.

J is TRBJ2-2 and V is TRBV2, with TRBD1 matching 8 bases. The CDR3 length is 15 residues. Trimming cost V 6 bases and J 1 base; bases outside gene matches: 4. Germline lookup yields CDR1 SNHLY and CDR2 FYNNEI. CDR3: CASRFGQGNTGELFF. For the CDR3, the DNA is TGTGCCAGCAGATTCGGACAGGGGAACACCGGGGAGCTGTTTTTT.

The V gene is TRBV29-1, the J gene TRBJ2-1; 9 bases align to TRBD1. CDR1 is SQVTM and CDR2 is ANQGSEA in the germline V gene. The CDR3 is 13 residues long. The V and J ends lost 7 bases and 8 bases, in that order; junction bases with no gene match: 9. In DNA, the CDR3 is TGCAGCGCTGCCGGGACAGGGATCGATGAGCAGTTCTTC. Protein: CSAAGTGIDEQFF.

The CDR3 region is CASSPLAGAANEQFF. CDR3 DNA: TGTGCCAGCAGCCCACTAGCGGGAGCAGCTAATGAGCAGTTCTTC. This chain links TRBV9 with TRBJ2-1; 11 bases match TRBD2. CDR1 is SGDLS and CDR2 is YYNGEE in the germline V gene. Trimming took 4 bases from V and 7 from J; bases not matched to a gene: 7. The CDR3 runs to 15 residues.

This chain joins TRBV9 and TRBJ2-2; 10 nucleotides align to TRBD1. The CDR3 sequence is 17 residues long. After removal of 0 bases from V and 2 bases from J, the junction contained 4 bases not matched to a gene. Per the germline V gene, CDR1 is SGDLS and CDR2 is YYNGEE. This CDR3 reads CASSVGDRGLNTGELFF. CDR3 nucleotides: TGTGCCAGCAGCGTAGGCGACAGGGGGCTTAACACCGGGGAGCTGTTTTTT.